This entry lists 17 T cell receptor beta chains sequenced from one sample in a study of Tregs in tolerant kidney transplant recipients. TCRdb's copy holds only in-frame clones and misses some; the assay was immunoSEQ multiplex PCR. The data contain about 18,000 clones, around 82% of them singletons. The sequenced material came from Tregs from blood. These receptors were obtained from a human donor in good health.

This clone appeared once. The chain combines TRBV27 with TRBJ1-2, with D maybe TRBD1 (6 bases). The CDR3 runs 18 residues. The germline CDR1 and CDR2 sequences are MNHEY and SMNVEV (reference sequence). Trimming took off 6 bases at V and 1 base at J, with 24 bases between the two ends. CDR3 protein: CASSHNRGTQGVNYGYTF. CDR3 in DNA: TGTGCCAGCAGCCACAACCGTGGGACACAGGGAGTTAACTATGGCTACACCTTC.

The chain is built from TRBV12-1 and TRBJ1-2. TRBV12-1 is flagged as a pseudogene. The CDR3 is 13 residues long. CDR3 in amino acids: CASSFHGSDGYTF. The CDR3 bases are TGTGCCAGCAGCTTTCACGGTAGCGATGGCTACACCTTC.

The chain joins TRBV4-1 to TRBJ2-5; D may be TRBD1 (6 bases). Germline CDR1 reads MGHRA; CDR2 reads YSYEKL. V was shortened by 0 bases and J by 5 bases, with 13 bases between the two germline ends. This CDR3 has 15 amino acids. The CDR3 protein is CASSQDLNRVETQYF. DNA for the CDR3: TGCGCCAGCAGCCAAGATCTTAACAGGGTGGAGACCCAGTACTTC.

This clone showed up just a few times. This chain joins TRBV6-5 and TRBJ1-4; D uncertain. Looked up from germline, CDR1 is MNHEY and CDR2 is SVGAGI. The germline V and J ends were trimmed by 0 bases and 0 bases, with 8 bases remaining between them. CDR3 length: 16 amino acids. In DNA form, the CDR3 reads TGTGCCAGCAGTTACTCGGGGTCTCCAACTAATGAAAAACTGTTTTTT. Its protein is CASSYSGSPTNEKLFF.

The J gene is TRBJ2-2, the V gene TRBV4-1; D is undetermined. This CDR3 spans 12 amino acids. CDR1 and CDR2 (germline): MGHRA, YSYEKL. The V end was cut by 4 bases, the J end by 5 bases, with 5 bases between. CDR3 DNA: TGCGCCAGCAGCCCCCTAACCGGGGAGCTGTTTTTT. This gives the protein CASSPLTGELFF.

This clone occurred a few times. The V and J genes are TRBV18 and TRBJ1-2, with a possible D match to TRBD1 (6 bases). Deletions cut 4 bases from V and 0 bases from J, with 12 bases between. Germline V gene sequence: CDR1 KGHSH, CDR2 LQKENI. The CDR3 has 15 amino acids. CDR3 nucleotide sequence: TGTGCCAGCTCACTTGGACAGAACTCTAACTATGGCTACACCTTC. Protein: CASSLGQNSNYGYTF.

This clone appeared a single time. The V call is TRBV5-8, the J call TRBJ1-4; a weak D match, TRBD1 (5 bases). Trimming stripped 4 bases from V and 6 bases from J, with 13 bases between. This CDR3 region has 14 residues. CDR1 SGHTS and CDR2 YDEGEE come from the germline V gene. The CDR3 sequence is CASSPTGVHEKLFF. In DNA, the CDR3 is TGTGCCAGCAGCCCTACAGGCGTCCATGAAAAACTGTTTTTT.

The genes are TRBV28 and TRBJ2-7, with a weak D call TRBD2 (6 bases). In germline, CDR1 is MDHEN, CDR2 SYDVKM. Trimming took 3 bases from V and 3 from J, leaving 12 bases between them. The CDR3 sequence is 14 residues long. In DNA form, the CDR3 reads TGTGCCAGCAGTTTTAGCGTAGCGGTCTACGAGCAGTACTTC. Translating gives CASSFSVAVYEQYF.

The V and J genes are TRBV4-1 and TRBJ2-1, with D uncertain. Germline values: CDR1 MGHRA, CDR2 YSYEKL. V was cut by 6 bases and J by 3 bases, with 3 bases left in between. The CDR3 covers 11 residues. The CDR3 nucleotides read TGCGCCAGCAGTTACTACAATGAGCAGTTCTTC. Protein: CASSYYNEQFF.

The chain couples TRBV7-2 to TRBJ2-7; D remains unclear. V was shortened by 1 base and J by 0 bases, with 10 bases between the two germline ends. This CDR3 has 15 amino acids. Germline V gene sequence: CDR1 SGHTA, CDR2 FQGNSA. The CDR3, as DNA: TGTGCCAGCAGCTTAGGTCCGGGCAGCTCCTACGAGCAGTACTTC. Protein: CASSLGPGSSYEQYF.

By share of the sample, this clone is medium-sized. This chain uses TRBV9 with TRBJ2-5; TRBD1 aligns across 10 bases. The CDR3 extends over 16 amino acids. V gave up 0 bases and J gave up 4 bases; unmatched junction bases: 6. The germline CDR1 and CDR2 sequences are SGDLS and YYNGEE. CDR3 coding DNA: TGTGCCAGCAGCGTAGATCACGGGACAGGGGTAGAGACCCAGTACTTC. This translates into CASSVDHGTGVETQYF.

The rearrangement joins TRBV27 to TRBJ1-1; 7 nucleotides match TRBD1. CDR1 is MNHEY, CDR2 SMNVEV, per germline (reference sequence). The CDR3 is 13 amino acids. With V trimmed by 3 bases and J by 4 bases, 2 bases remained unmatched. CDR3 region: CASSLGQTTEAFF. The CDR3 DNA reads TGTGCCAGCAGTTTGGGACAGACCACTGAAGCTTTCTTT.

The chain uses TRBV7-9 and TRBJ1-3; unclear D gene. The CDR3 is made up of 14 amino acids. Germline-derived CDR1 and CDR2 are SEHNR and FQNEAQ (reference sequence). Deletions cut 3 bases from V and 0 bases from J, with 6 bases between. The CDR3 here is CASSLGFSGNTIYF. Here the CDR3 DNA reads TGTGCCAGCAGCTTGGGCTTCTCTGGAAACACCATATATTTT.

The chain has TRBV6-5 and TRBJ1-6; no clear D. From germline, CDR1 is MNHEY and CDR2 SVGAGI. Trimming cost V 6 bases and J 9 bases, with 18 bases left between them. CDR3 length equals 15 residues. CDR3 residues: CASRDWTVVISPLHF. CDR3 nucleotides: TGTGCCAGCAGGGACTGGACGGTGGTAATTTCACCCCTCCACTTT.

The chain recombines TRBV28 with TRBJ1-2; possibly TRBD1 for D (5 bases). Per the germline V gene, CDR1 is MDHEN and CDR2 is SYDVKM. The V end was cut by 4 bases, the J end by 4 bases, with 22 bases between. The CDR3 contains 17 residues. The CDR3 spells CASSYTGELVAGYGYTF. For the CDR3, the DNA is TGTGCCAGCAGTTACACGGGGGAACTAGTTGCGGGCTATGGCTACACCTTC.

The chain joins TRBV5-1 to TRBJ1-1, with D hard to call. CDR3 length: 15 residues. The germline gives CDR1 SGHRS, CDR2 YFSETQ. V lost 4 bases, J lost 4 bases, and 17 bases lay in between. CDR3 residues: CASSPSTPVGTEAFF. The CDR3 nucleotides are TGCGCCAGCAGCCCCTCGACTCCCGTGGGCACTGAAGCTTTCTTT.

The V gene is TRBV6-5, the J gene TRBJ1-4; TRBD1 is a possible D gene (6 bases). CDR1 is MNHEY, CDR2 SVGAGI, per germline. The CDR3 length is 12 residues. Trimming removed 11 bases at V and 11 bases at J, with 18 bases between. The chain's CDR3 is CASGEGGRKLFF. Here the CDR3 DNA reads TGTGCCTCCGGGGAGGGGGGACGGAAACTGTTTTTT.